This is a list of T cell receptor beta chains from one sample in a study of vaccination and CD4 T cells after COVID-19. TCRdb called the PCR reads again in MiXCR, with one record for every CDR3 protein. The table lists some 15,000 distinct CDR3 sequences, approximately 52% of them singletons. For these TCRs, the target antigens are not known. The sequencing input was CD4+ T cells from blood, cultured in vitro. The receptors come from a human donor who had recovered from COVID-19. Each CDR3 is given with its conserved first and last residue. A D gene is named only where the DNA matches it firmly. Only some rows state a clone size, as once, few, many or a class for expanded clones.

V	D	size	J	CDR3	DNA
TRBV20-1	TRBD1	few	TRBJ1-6	CSARTGAGSPLHF	TGCAGTGCAAGGACAGGAGCGGGATCACCCCTCCACTTT
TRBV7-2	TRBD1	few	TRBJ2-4	CASSFRGSIQYF	TGTGCCAGCAGCTTCAGGGGGAGCATTCAGTACTTC
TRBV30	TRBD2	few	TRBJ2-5	CAWRPGGETQYF	TGTGCCTGGAGGCCCGGGGGGGAGACCCAGTACTTC
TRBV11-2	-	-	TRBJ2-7	CASTPLVAEVYEQYF	TGTGCCAGCACCCCCTTGGTAGCGGAGGTATACGAGCAGTACTTC
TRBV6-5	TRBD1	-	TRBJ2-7	CASSYFRTGSSYEQYF	TGTGCCAGCAGTTACTTCCGGACAGGGAGCTCCTACGAGCAGTACTTC
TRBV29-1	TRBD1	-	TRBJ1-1	CSVSTGTGYSEAFF	TGCAGCGTGTCAACCGGGACAGGGTATTCTGAAGCTTTCTTT
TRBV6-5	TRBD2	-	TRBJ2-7	CASSYEREAGEQYF	TGTGCCAGCAGTTACGAGCGGGAAGCTGGGGAGCAGTACTTC
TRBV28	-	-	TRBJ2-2	CASIKTGRYTGELFF	TGTGCCAGCATAAAGACCGGACGGTACACCGGGGAGCTGTTTTTT
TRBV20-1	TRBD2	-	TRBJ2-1	CSARDRRTSGRAYGRSYNEQFF	TGCAGTGCTAGAGATCGCAGGACTAGCGGGAGGGCTTATGGGCGCTCCTACAATGAGCAGTTCTTC
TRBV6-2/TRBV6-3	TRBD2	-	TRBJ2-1	CASGSAGGNQFF	TGTGCCAGCGGGTCAGCGGGAGGTAACCAGTTCTTC
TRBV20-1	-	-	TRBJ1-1	CSAREGGTVNTEAFF	TGCAGTGCCCGGGAGGGGGGGACGGTCAACACTGAAGCTTTCTTT
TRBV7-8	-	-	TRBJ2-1	CASSLRGTNNEQFF	TGTGCCAGCAGCTTGAGGGGGACTAACAATGAGCAGTTCTTC
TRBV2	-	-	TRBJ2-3	CAIGPRADTQYF	TGCGCCATCGGACCTAGGGCTGATACGCAGTATTTT
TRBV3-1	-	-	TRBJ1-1	CASSQGPGTEAFF	TGTGCCAGCAGCCAGGGGCCTGGCACTGAAGCTTTCTTT
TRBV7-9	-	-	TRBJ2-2	CASSRTGYTGELFF	TGTGCCAGCAGCCGCACAGGGTACACCGGGGAGCTGTTTTTT
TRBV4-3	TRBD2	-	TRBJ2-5	CASSQGTSGETQYF	TGCGCCAGCAGCCAAGGGACTAGCGGAGAGACCCAGTACTTC
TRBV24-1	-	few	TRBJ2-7	CATSPRGAEASYEQYF	TGTGCCACCAGTCCCCGGGGAGCCGAGGCCTCCTACGAGCAGTACTTC
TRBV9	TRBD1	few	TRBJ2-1	CASSGGQGRYNEQFF	TGTGCCAGCAGCGGAGGACAGGGCCGGTACAATGAGCAGTTCTTC
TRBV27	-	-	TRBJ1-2	CASRTLWVDDYGYTF	TGTGCCAGCCGGACGCTATGGGTGGATGACTATGGCTACACCTTC
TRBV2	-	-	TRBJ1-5	CASRPGLHSNQPQHF	TGTGCCAGCAGGCCGGGACTCCATAGCAATCAGCCCCAGCATTTT
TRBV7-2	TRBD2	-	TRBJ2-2	CASSLGGGTGELFF	TGTGCCAGCAGCTTAGGGGGGGGGACCGGGGAGCTGTTTTTT
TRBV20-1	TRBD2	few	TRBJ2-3	CSARSGGRARDTQYF	TGCAGTGCCCGGTCGGGCGGGAGGGCGAGGGATACGCAGTATTTT